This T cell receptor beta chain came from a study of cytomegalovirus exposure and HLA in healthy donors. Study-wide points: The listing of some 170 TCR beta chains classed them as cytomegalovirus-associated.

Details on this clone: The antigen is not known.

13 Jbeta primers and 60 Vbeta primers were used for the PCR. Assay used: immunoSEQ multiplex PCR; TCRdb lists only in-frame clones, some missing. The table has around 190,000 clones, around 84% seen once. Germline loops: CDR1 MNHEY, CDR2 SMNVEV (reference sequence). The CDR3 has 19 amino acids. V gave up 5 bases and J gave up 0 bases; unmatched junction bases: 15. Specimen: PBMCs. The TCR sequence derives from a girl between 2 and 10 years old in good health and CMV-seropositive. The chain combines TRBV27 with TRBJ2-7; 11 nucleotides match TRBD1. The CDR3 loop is CASSPHPGTGGSSSYEQYF. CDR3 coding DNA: TGTGCCAGCAGTCCGCACCCCGGGACAGGGGGAAGTAGCTCCTACGAGCAGTACTTC.